Here is one T cell receptor beta chain with its context. Its antigen has not been determined. No base quality information exists; no much larger clone differs at one position. This record comes from a study of T cell changes during pregnancy in multiple sclerosis (dated by TCRdb to between 2018 and 2020). As for the study more broadly: In women with multiple sclerosis, the researchers looked at how the T cell repertoire shifted as pregnancy progressed.

The library relied on the immunoSEQ multiplex PCR assay. TCRdb took over this immuneACCESS table, retaining in-frame rearrangements with V and J assigned. Such tables are incomplete; in checked studies, under half of the missing clones stem from an unresolved V gene, and the remainder is unexplained. This sample gives around 54,000 clones in total; about nine tenths of them show up just once. The ten top clones hold 0.55% to 0.65% of the sample. V sheds 3 bases and J sheds 0 bases, leaving 7 bases between their ends. Its CDR3 holds 14 amino acids, cysteine through phenylalanine. Only the CDR3 DNA stays, 42 bases, in frame from base 1. From the germline V gene (reference sequence), CDR1 is SGHNT and CDR2 is YYREEE.

In this chain, TRBV5-4 is recombined with TRBJ1-3, with the D gene not clear enough to name. The TCR originated in a female donor in good health, enrolled as a control in a pregnancy study. The sequencing used CD4+ T cells from peripheral blood mononuclear cells, collected after pregnancy. The DNA reads TGTGCCAGCAGCTCCGGGTCCTCTGGAAACACCATATATTTT. The translation is CASSSGSSGNTIYF.